The next 2 T cell receptor beta chains were all read from a single sample in a study of control samples from healthy donors and cancer patients. The method was immunoSEQ multiplex PCR; TCRdb's version includes in-frame clones alone and lacks a portion of them. Seen here are over 200,000 clones, around 79% observed once, and the top ten hold roughly 14%. Sequencing used PBMCs. The receptors were sampled from an older woman with lung cancer.

In nucleotides, the CDR3 is TGTGCCAGCAGTGAGACAGGGAGTCTCTCCTACGAGCAGTACTTC. This gives the protein CASSETGSLSYEQYF. V usage is TRBV2 and J usage is TRBJ2-7; 7 bases align to TRBD1. The CDR3 is 15 amino acids. Germline assignment: CDR1 SNHLY and CDR2 FYNNEI. V dropped 3 bases and J dropped 0; count of bases not matched to a gene: 5.

The gene calls are TRBV7-6 and TRBJ2-7; 7 nucleotides agree with TRBD2. CDR3 length: 16 residues. Trimming at V came to 5 bases and at J to 0 bases, leaving 10 bases not matched to a gene. The germline V gene encodes CDR1 SGHVS and CDR2 FNYEAQ. The CDR3 loop reads CASSPQPSGVSYEQYF. The CDR3 region has the DNA TGTGCCAGCAGCCCCCAGCCTAGCGGAGTCTCCTACGAGCAGTACTTC.